The rows below give T cell receptor beta chains drawn from one sample of a study of blood T cell repertoires in COVID-19. Libraries were prepared by immunoSEQ multiplex PCR; TCRdb keeps only in-frame clonotypes and omits some of them. Found here are 150,000 or so clones, around 90% of them singletons; the top ten hold about 4.1%. The sequencing sample was made of PBMCs or T cells enriched from blood (not recorded which). These receptor sequences come from a woman aged 40-49 years who had been exposed to COVID-19. CDR3s include the opening cysteine and the closing phenylalanine or tryptophan. The order of the fields is V gene, clone size, D gene, J gene, CDR3 DNA, CDR3 protein. A D gene is named only where the DNA matches it firmly. Some rows have no size entry. The others give once, few or many, or a class for an expanded clone.

TRBV6-5	.	.	TRBJ2-3	TGTGCCAGCCTAGAGACAGATACGCAGTATTTT	CASLETDTQYF
TRBV19	.	TRBD1	TRBJ2-4	TGTGCCAGTAGTAGGGACAGGGGTAAAAACATTCAGTACTTC	CASSRDRGKNIQYF
TRBV2	.	.	TRBJ1-1	TGTGCCAGCAGTGAGGTGACGGGGAACACTGAAGCTTTCTTT	CASSEVTGNTEAFF
TRBV3-1/TRBV3-2	.	TRBD1	TRBJ1-4	TGTGCCAGCAGCTTCAGGGGGGAGAATGAAAAACTGTTTTTT	CASSFRGENEKLFF
TRBV18	.	TRBD2	TRBJ2-6	TGTGCCAGCTCACCACCGGCGGGGGGCCCGTCTGGGGCCAACGTCCTGACTTTC	CASSPPAGGPSGANVLTF
TRBV5-6	.	.	TRBJ1-1	TGTGCCAGCAGTTACTCAAGTGAAGCTTTCTTT	CASSYSSEAFF
TRBV4-1	.	TRBD2	TRBJ2-2	TGCGCCAGCAGCCAACCTAGCGGGGGCCTGAACACCGGGGAGCTGTTTTTT	CASSQPSGGLNTGELFF
TRBV7-2	.	.	TRBJ2-3	TGTGCCAGCAGCTTATACCCGACTGGCGGTGGAGATACGCAGTATTTT	CASSLYPTGGGDTQYF
TRBV28	.	.	TRBJ2-7	TGTGCCAGCAGTTTATTTAGTTTGGACGAGCAGTACTTC	CASSLFSLDEQYF
TRBV5-4	few	TRBD1	TRBJ1-1	TGTGCCAGCAGCCCGGACAGGCCGGGACCTGAAGCTTTCTTT	CASSPDRPGPEAFF
TRBV6-5	.	.	TRBJ1-6	TGTGCCAGCAGTTACTCGAGGTCACCCCTCCACTTT	CASSYSRSPLHF
TRBV6-5	.	TRBD2	TRBJ2-1	TGTGCCAGCAGTTACGACACCACGGGGGGCAATGAGCAGTTCTTC	CASSYDTTGGNEQFF
TRBV7-2	.	TRBD2	TRBJ2-3	TGTGCCAGCAGCACTAGCGGGACTTTCTCAGATACGCAGTATTTT	CASSTSGTFSDTQYF
TRBV4-3	.	.	TRBJ1-1	TGCGCCAGCGCCCCCGCAGGGTTGAACACTGAAGCTTTCTTT	CASAPAGLNTEAFF
TRBV4-1	.	.	TRBJ1-2	TGCGCCAGCAGCCAGAGAGATACGAGTTATGGCTACACCTTC	CASSQRDTSYGYTF
TRBV7-9	.	.	TRBJ2-1	TGTGCCAGCAGCTCGATTCCAGGGGCGGTCAATGAGCAGTTCTTC	CASSSIPGAVNEQFF
TRBV13	.	.	TRBJ2-3	TGTGCCAGCAGCTTCCCCACAGGAAGTGATACGCAGTATTTT	CASSFPTGSDTQYF
TRBV9	.	TRBD2	TRBJ2-1	TGTGCCAGCAGCGTAGAGTCCCTAGCGGGGTACAATGAGCAGTTCTTC	CASSVESLAGYNEQFF
TRBV21-1	.	.	TRBJ2-1	TGTGCCAGCAGCAAATCCGGCGGCTCCCGGGAGCAGTTCTTC	CASSKSGGSREQFF
TRBV10-2	.	.	TRBJ2-3	TGCGCCAGCAGTCGACAGGGAGGTGGGGCAGATACGCAGTATTTT	CASSRQGGGADTQYF
TRBV7-9	.	.	TRBJ2-7	TGTGCCAGCAGCTCGGGGGAGTCCTACGAGCAGTACTTC	CASSSGESYEQYF
TRBV27	.	.	TRBJ1-6	TGTGCCAGCAGTCCCCCCGGTTCACCCCTCCACTTT	CASSPPGSPLHF
TRBV29-1	.	.	TRBJ2-7	TGCAGCGTTGAAGTTCCAGGGGGGTACGAGCAGTACTTC	CSVEVPGGYEQYF
TRBV6-4	.	TRBD1	TRBJ1-1	TGTGCCAGCAGTGACACTAGACAGGGGGTAGGGACTGAAGCTTTCTTT	CASSDTRQGVGTEAFF
TRBV25-1	once	.	TRBJ1-6	TGTGCCAGCAGTTCCAGGGCGGCTTCACCCCTCCACTTT	CASSSRAASPLHF
TRBV2	.	TRBD1	TRBJ2-2	TGTGCCAGCACTCAGGGGGCCTCCGGGGAGCTGTTTTTT	CASTQGASGELFF
TRBV10-2	.	TRBD2	TRBJ2-7	TGCGCCAGCAGTGAGTTGACTAGCGGTTCCTACGAGCAGTACTTC	CASSELTSGSYEQYF
TRBV3-1/TRBV3-2	.	TRBD2	TRBJ2-3	TGTGCCAGCAGCCCTGGTTCAGCGGGGGGGAAGGCAGATACGCAGTATTTT	CASSPGSAGGKADTQYF
TRBV7-8	.	TRBD1	TRBJ1-5	TGTGCCAGCAGCCCGGGACAGGGAGTTCAGCCCCAGCATTTT	CASSPGQGVQPQHF
TRBV18	.	.	TRBJ1-6	TGTGCCAGCTCTCAACAAATGTATTCACCCCTCCACTTT	CASSQQMYSPLHF
TRBV5-6	.	.	TRBJ1-3	TGTGCCAGCAGCCTGGCAGGGCATTCAGGAAACACCATATATTTT	CASSLAGHSGNTIYF
TRBV25-1	few	.	TRBJ1-5	TGTGCCAGCAGTGAAGGCGGGTACCAACAGCCCCAGCATTTT	CASSEGGYQQPQHF
TRBV2	.	TRBD1	TRBJ1-6	TGTGCCAGCAAAATGACAGGGGAAAATTCACCCCTCCACTTT	CASKMTGENSPLHF
TRBV27	.	TRBD2	TRBJ2-7	TGTGCCAGCGGGACTAGCGGTAACTACGAGCAGTACTTC	CASGTSGNYEQYF
TRBV19	.	TRBD1	TRBJ2-6	TGTGCCAGTAGTTATTCCGGGACAGCTGGGGCCAACGTCCTGACTTTC	CASSYSGTAGANVLTF
TRBV10-1	.	TRBD1	TRBJ1-2	TGCGCCAGCAGTGACGGGACAGACTATGGCTACACCTTC	CASSDGTDYGYTF
TRBV9	.	TRBD2	TRBJ2-1	TGTGCCAGCAGCGCTAGCGGGAGAGGGGATGAGCAGTTCTTC	CASSASGRGDEQFF
TRBV5-1	.	TRBD2	TRBJ2-5	TGCGCCAGCAGCTTGGCACTAGCGGGAGGCGAGACCCAGTACTTC	CASSLALAGGETQYF
TRBV20-1	.	.	TRBJ2-2	TGCAGTGCCCGGGGGACCGGGGAGCTGTTTTTT	CSARGTGELFF
TRBV7-9	once	.	TRBJ1-5	TGTGCCAGCAGCTCGACGGGGAGCAATCAGCCCCAGCATTTT	CASSSTGSNQPQHF
TRBV11-2	.	.	TRBJ1-1	TGTGCCAGCAGCTTAGACAGATCCGAAGCTTTCTTT	CASSLDRSEAFF
TRBV7-2	.	.	TRBJ2-2	TGTGCCAGCAGCTTTCTCGAGACCGGGGAGCTGTTTTTT	CASSFLETGELFF
TRBV10-3	once	TRBD2	TRBJ2-5	TGTGCCATCACACGGGGGGAATCGGAGACCCAGTACTTC	CAITRGESETQYF
TRBV10-3	.	.	TRBJ1-2	TGTGCCATCAGTAACTCTGGAGGGTGGGGAGCTAACTATGGCTACACCTTC	CAISNSGGWGANYGYTF
TRBV6-5	many	.	TRBJ1-1	TGTGCCAGCAACCTTGGAGGGAAGAGCACTGAAGCTTTCTTT	CASNLGGKSTEAFF
TRBV19	.	.	TRBJ1-1	TGTGCCAGTAGTCCCACCGGGGGTGGGCTGAACACTGAAGCTTTCTTT	CASSPTGGGLNTEAFF
TRBV7-2	.	.	TRBJ1-2	TGTGCCAGCAGCTTGCCACAGGGAATCTATGGCTACACCTTC	CASSLPQGIYGYTF
TRBV5-1	.	TRBD1	TRBJ1-5	TGCGCCAGCAGCTTGGGGCCCCGGAACAGGGGGCACAATCAGCCCCAGCATTTT	CASSLGPRNRGHNQPQHF